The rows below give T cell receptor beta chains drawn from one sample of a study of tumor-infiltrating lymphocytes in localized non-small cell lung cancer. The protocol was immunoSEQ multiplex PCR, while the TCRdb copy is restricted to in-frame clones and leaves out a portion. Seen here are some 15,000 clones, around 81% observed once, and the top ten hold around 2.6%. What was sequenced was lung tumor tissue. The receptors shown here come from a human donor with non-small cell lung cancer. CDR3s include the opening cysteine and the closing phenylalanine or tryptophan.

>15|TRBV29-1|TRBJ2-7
CSVALEWGPSYEQYF
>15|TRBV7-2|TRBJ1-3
CASSLEAGDRNTIYF
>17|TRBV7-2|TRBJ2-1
CASSLGIWASVYNEQFF
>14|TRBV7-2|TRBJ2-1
CASRWGGSASEQFF
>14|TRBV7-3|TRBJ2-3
CASSLVAGDRTQYF
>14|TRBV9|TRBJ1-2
CASSVLPEGSGYTF
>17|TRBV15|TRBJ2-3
CATSRDRGISSTDTQYF
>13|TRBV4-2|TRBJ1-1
CASSQEIGTEAFF
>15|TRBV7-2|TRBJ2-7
CASSRGTSVTYEQYF
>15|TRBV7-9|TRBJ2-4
CASSLAQGGRNIQYF
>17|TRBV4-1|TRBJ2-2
CASSQVGTRTTTGELFF
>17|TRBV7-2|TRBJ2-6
CASSFPNMWSGANVLTF
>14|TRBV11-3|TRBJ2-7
CASSLTSGSNVQYF
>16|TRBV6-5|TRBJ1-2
CASSYSRTGTGGGYTF
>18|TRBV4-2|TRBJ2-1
CASSQRLKGLAGRNEQFF
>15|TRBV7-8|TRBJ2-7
CASSLADSGNYEQYF
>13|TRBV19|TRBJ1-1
CASRGQLNTEAFF
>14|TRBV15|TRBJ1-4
CATSSFRANEKLFF
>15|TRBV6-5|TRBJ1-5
CASSSDRGSNQPQHF
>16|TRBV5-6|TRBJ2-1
CASNLRLAGIYNEQFF
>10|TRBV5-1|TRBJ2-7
CASSGECSYF
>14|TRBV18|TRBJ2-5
CASARQGRRETQYF
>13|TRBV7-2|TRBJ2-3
CASSFKSGDTQYF
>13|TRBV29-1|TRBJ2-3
CSAEGLALTTQYF
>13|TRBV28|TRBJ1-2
CASSPGQAGGYTF
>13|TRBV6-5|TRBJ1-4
CANSPFMNEKLFF
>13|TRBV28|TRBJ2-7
CASSLFLSYEQYF
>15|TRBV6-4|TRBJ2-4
CASSELAGDKNIQYF
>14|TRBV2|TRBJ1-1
CASAQSQRGTEAFF
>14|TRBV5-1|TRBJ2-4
CASSLGLARNIQYF
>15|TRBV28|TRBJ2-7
CASISGTRIGYEQYF
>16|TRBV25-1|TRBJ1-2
CASSDPAATANYGYTF
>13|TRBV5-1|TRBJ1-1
CASSLGTGREAFF
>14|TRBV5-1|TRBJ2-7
CASTRTAESYEQYF
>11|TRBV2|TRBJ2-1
CASKLVTEQFF
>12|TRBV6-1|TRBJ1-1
CASSARNTEAFF
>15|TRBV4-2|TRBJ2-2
CASSGQGAGAGELFF